The table lists the clone carrying this TCR beta chain with many counts. Per germline, CDR1 SGHVS and CDR2 FQNEAQ. V was cut by 0 bases and J by 9 bases, with 9 bases left in between. The CDR3 totals 13 residues. The data originate from a study of blood T cell repertoires in COVID-19. On the study more broadly: There were acute and convalescent COVID-19 samples, and they came from the United States, Italy and Spain. The cDNA or gDNA used as material had been derived from T cells, B-cell-depleted T cells, or PBMCs.

Authors' processing steps: Counts of nucleated cells, estimated from reference gene primer amplification, were obtained. TCRdb's copy holds only in-frame clones and misses some; the assay was immunoSEQ multiplex PCR. V, J and clone size reflect that table, while D and trimming were determined from the DNA. The sample has more than 110,000 clones; about 80% are singletons. Sample: peripheral blood. The chain combines TRBV7-8 with TRBJ2-1; TRBD1 is a possible D gene (5 bases). This receptor was taken from a human donor in a cohort sampled during active COVID-19. Written as DNA, the CDR3 is TGTGCCAGCAGCTTAGCGGTAGGGGCTGAGCAGTTCTTC. This gives the protein CASSLAVGAEQFF.